The next 11 T cell receptor beta chains were all read from a single sample in a study of cytomegalovirus exposure and HLA in healthy donors. Both 60 Vbeta primers and 13 Jbeta primers went into the PCR. The table came from immunoSEQ multiplex PCR; TCRdb's copy has only in-frame clones and leaves some out. The data contain over 200,000 clones, around four fifths of them seen just once; the ten biggest clones take up roughly 2.5%. The sequenced material came from PBMCs. The receptors derive from an older woman in good health and CMV-seropositive.

This clone appeared a few times. The chain has TRBV6-1 and TRBJ2-3, with TRBD1 identical over 12 bases. Germline lookup yields CDR1 MNHNS and CDR2 SASEGT. The junction had 5 bases not matched to a gene; V was cut back by 10 bases and J by 3 bases. CDR3 length: 14 residues. The CDR3 DNA reads as TGTGCCACCGGGACAGGGGGCGGAACAGATACGCAGTATTTT. Amino acids: CATGTGGGTDTQYF.

The chain recombines TRBV10-2 with TRBJ2-1; the match to TRBD2 covers 12 bases. The J segment lost 7 bases and the V segment lost 6 bases, leaving 4 bases of the junction unmatched. Germline V CDR1 and CDR2: WSHSY, SAAADI. The CDR3 consists of 14 residues. For the CDR3, the DNA is TGCGCCAGCAGGACTAGCGGGAGTGGGAATGAGCAGTTCTTC. The encoded protein is CASRTSGSGNEQFF.

The gene calls are TRBV4-3 and TRBJ2-2, with D uncertain. The germline V and J ends were trimmed by 1 base and 3 bases, with 9 bases remaining between them. Germline V gene data show CDR1 as LGHNA and CDR2 as YSLEER. The CDR3 is made up of 15 amino acids. The CDR3: CASSQGAIHTGELFF. In DNA, the CDR3 is TGCGCCAGCAGCCAAGGGGCAATTCACACCGGGGAGCTGTTTTTT.

About this clone itself: Sequence at one end of the junction differs from germline and may be a read error. The rearrangement joins TRBV5-4 to TRBJ1-1, with D possibly matching TRBD1 (5 bases). The CDR3 runs to 15 residues. Germline values: CDR1 SGHNT, CDR2 YYREEE (reference sequence). The DNA of the CDR3 is TGTGCCAGCAGCCCGGATCTCAGGGAAGGCACTGAAGCTTCCTTT. As protein: CASSPDLREGTEASF.

The chain joins TRBV10-1 to TRBJ1-1; 7 bases are a match to TRBD1. This CDR3 has 12 residues. The ends lost 11 bases at V and 4 bases at J; junction bases unmatched: 7. Germline values: CDR1 WNHNN, CDR2 SYGVQD (reference sequence). The CDR3 coding sequence is TGCGCCTCTATCACAGGGGTCACTGAAGCTTTCTTT. Translated, it gives CASITGVTEAFF.

For this clone: At the DNA level, this CDR3 is encoded by other sequences in the same sample as well. V is TRBV5-1 and J is TRBJ1-1; 9 bases are a match to TRBD1. V lost 3 bases, J lost 1 base, and 7 bases stayed unmatched. Germline values: CDR1 SGHRS, CDR2 YFSETQ. The CDR3 is 16 amino acids. The CDR3 region is CASSYSPTGGNTEAFF. DNA of the CDR3: TGCGCCAGCAGCTATTCTCCGACAGGGGGGAACACTGAAGCTTTCTTT.

This clone was found once. The chain combines TRBV28 with TRBJ1-2; D possibly corresponds to TRBD1 (5 bases). Trimming removed 5 bases from V and 4 bases from J, with 14 bases in between. This CDR3 is built from 14 residues. Germline CDR1 reads MDHEN; CDR2 reads SYDVKM. CDR3 sequence: CASSLAGVIYGYTF. CDR3 DNA sequence: TGTGCCAGCAGTCTGGCGGGGGTAATCTATGGCTACACCTTC.

The genes are TRBV5-1 and TRBJ1-1; 7 bases are shared with TRBD1. The CDR3 consists of 14 residues. CDR1 and CDR2 (germline): SGHRS, YFSETQ. With V trimmed by 4 bases and J by 1 base, 4 bases remained unmatched. The CDR3 loop is CASSTTGSNTEAFF. CDR3 nucleotide sequence: TGCGCCAGCAGCACGACAGGGTCGAACACTGAAGCTTTCTTT.

V gene TRBV7-9 combines with J gene TRBJ1-5; the match to TRBD1 covers 11 bases. V trimming: 5 bases; J trimming: 7 bases; junction bases outside the gene matches: 13. Germline loops: CDR1 SEHNR, CDR2 FQNEAQ (reference sequence). The CDR3 contains 17 residues. The CDR3 DNA reads as TGTGCCAGCAGCCCGACCCTTGGACAGGGGGCTGGGCAGCCCCAGCATTTT. Amino acid sequence: CASSPTLGQGAGQPQHF.

The gene calls are TRBV10-3 and TRBJ2-3; 13 bases match TRBD2. Germline-derived CDR1 and CDR2 are ENHRY and SYGVKD. Unmatched junction bases numbered 5, after V lost 6 bases and J lost 8 bases. CDR3 length: 14 residues. In DNA form, the CDR3 reads TGTGCCATCAGGCCCGGACTAGCGGGAGTTACGCAGTATTTT. This translates into CAIRPGLAGVTQYF.

The sample holds a few counts of this clone. The chain joins TRBV30 to TRBJ2-1; 15 bases map to TRBD2. Germline lookup yields CDR1 GTSNPN and CDR2 SVGIG (reference sequence). The CDR3 consists of 15 residues. J gave up 4 bases and V 6 bases, and 4 bases lay outside the gene matches. CDR3 sequence: CACKGLAGGYNEQFF. The CDR3 bases are TGTGCCTGCAAGGGACTAGCGGGGGGATACAATGAGCAGTTCTTC.